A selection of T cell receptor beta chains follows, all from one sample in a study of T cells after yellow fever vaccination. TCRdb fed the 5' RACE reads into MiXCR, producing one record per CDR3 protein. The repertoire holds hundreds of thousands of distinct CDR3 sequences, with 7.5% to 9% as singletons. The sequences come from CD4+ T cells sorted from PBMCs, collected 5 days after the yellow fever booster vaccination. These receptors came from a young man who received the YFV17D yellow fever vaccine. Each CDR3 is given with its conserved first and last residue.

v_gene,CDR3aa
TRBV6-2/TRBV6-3,CASTSTGQGLETQYF
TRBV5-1,CASSSVAGGRETQYF
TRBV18,CASSPGQGEYGYTF
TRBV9,CASSVQGEVYYGYTF
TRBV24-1,CAASRRQGYNEQFF
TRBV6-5,CASKGGVSQETQYF
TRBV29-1,CSVGVSNTQYF
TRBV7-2,CASSPRQGQTNTIYF
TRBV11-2,CASSSPAGTRGSETQYF
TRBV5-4,CASSLTDRGNTEAFF
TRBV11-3,CASSSGTSGGYQETQYF
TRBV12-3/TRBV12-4,CASSLVTGAHNEQFF
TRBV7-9,CASSLNRGRTNYGYTF
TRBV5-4,CASSLDGHTIYF
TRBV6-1,CASKLRGRETQYF
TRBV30,CAWRRGNTDTQYF
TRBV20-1,CRAARGFDTEAFF
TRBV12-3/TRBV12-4,CASSFRPQGGTF
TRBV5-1,CASKADRVGNIQYF
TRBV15,CATSRDIATNEKLFF
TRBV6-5,CASRPMSAGSGNTIYF
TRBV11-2,CASSAVGTGQPQHF
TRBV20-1,CSARDPGVRGSTEAFF
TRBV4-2,CASSQEGGAKNIQYF
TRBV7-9,CASSRGSGAWGANYGYTF
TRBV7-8,CASSPSLARGVKETQYF
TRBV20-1,CSAPKGGSYEQYF
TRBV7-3,CASSLNGAGELFF
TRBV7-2,CASSPQNGAFF
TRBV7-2,CASSLGQGAGYGYTF
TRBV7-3,CASSLTSSTDTQYF
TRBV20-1,CSARDLQRTSTDTQYF
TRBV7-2,CASSLVGGRETQYF
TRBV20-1,CSVPEGNTEAFF
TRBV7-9,CASSFKGSGNTIYF
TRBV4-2,CASSQEVWVWETQYF
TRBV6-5,CASSLHRQGISYEQYF
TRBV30,CAWSPLGDNSPLHF
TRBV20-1,CSARNPQGADTQYF
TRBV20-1,CSARHARGGGSAGELFF
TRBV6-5,CASRLTSGGFEQYF
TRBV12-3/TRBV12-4,CASSQEGGTYEQYF
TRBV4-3,CASSQDEVWSGGANVLTF
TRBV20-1,CSASRLAGGGEQFF
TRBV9,CASSVGAGGNQETQYF
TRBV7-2,CASSPPGIRDYYGYTF
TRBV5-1,CASSLVRASTSYNSPLHF
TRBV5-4,CASSQTSGAQRQFF
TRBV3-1,CASSHWGPQETQYF
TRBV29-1,CSVDPRGVADTQYF
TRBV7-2,CASSLNGGARYEQFF
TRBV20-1,CSAKAGGKETQYF
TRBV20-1,CSARQGAGTDTQYF
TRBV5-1,CASSSGGENTEAFF
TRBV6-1,CASSEELAGYF
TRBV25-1,CASSSGTRDPDTQYF